These 12 T cell receptor beta chains were sequenced from one sample in a study of low-dose radiotherapy and immunotherapy resistance in tumors. Alpha- and beta-chain coverage of first-strand cDNA came from TRAV- and TRBV-specific primers. Both a constant-region primer and a V-primer adapter served to amplify TCRs across 15 to 20 PCR cycles. Via MiXCR, TCRdb re-called the reads, giving one row per CDR3 protein. The sample consists of under 95,000 distinct CDR3 sequences, 15% to 20% of them appearing once. Time point defined: before trial treatment. Sequenced here: PBMCs, sampled before treatment. These receptors all stem from a male donor with prostate cancer.

This clonotype was counted ten times or more. V usage is TRBV7-2 and J usage is TRBJ2-7, with TRBD1 matching 9 bases. Looked up from germline, CDR1 is SGHTA and CDR2 is FQGNSA. With 5 bases clipped from V and 4 bases from J, the junction kept 6 bases outside the gene matches. The CDR3 runs 14 residues. CDR3 bases: TGTGCCAGCAGCCCGGGACAGGGACCTTACGAGCAGTACTTC. It yields the protein CASSPGQGPYEQYF. Full variable domain (remainder filled in from reference TRBV7-2 and TRBJ2-7): GAGVSQSPSNKVTEKGKDVELRCDPISGHTALYWYRQSLGQGLEFLIYFQGNSAPDKSGLPSDRFSAERTGGSVSTLTIQRTQQEDSAVYLCASSPGQGPYEQYFGPGTRLTVT.

The V and J genes are TRBV27 and TRBJ2-3; 14 positions agree with TRBD2. V was pared by 8 bases and J by 6 bases, with 13 bases of the junction left unmatched. Germline CDR1 reads MNHEY; CDR2 reads SMNVEV (reference sequence). CDR3 size: 17 residues. In DNA form, the CDR3 reads TGTGCCAGCCCTCCCCGACTAGCGGGGGGGCAGGTGGATACGCAGTATTTT. Translated: CASPPRLAGGQVDTQYF.

This clonotype was seen at least ten times. V and J are TRBV5-8 and TRBJ2-1, with 8 positions matching TRBD2. V lost 4 bases and J lost 10; bases outside the gene matches: 13. The CDR3 consists of 15 residues. Germline assignment: CDR1 SGHTS and CDR2 YDEGEE. DNA for the CDR3: TGTGCCAGCAGCGGGAGGGTCGGACTAGCCATCGAGCAGTTCTTC. This codes for CASSGRVGLAIEQFF.

This clonotype was counted many times. The J gene is TRBJ2-2, the V gene TRBV20-1; either TRBD1 or TRBD2 may supply D (5 bases each). The CDR3 extends over 14 amino acids. Germline CDR1 DFQATT, CDR2 SNEGSKA (reference sequence). V lost 4 bases to trimming and J lost 0 bases, with 9 bases between them. Written as DNA, the CDR3 is TGCAGTGCTATCGGGGCCCCGAACACCGGGGAGCTGTTTTTT. As protein: CSAIGAPNTGELFF.

This clonotype was counted many times. This rearrangement joins TRBV5-1 to TRBJ2-3; 8 bases are a match to TRBD2. This CDR3 has 18 residues. Per the germline V gene, CDR1 is SGHRS and CDR2 is YFSETQ. Trimming at V came to 0 bases and at J to 3 bases, leaving 12 bases not matched to a gene. The DNA for the CDR3 is TGCGCCAGCAGCTTGGAGCGGTTCCAGCGGGGGTCGACAGATACGCAGTATTTT. Protein: CASSLERFQRGSTDTQYF.

The chain carries TRBV4-3 and TRBJ2-3; 8 positions match TRBD1. Germline CDR1 and CDR2: LGHNA and YSLEER. Trimming at V came to 1 base and at J to 1 base, leaving 10 bases not matched to a gene. CDR3 size: 18 residues. The CDR3 reads CASSQASMGGQGTDTQYF. The CDR3 bases are TGCGCCAGCAGCCAAGCATCGATGGGGGGACAGGGCACAGATACGCAGTATTTT.

This clonotype was detected many times. The genes are TRBV5-1 and TRBJ1-2; D gene uncertain. The ends were cut back, 1 base at V and 8 bases at J, with 15 bases in the middle. CDR1 and CDR2 (germline): SGHRS, YFSETQ. This CDR3 is built from 14 residues. For the CDR3, the DNA is TGCGCCAGCAGCTTGACCTCCGTTTGGGAGGGCTACACCTTC. Amino acids: CASSLTSVWEGYTF.

This clonotype was counted many times. The V gene is TRBV21-1, the J gene TRBJ2-4. TRBV21-1 has pseudogene status. This CDR3 comprises 15 residues. DNA of the CDR3: TGTGCCAGCAGCAAAGTCCGCGGAGCCAAAAACATTCAGTACTTC. It encodes CASSKVRGAKNIQYF.

This clonotype came up many times. The rearrangement links TRBV13 to TRBJ1-2; D is undetermined. This CDR3 region has 15 residues. Germline V gene lookup returns CDR1 PRHDT and CDR2 FYEKMQ (reference sequence). V was shortened by 3 bases and J by 5 bases, with 16 bases between the two germline ends. In DNA form, the CDR3 reads TGTGCCAGCAGCTTCAACCGCGGACCGACGTATGGCTACACCTTC. The encoded protein is CASSFNRGPTYGYTF.

In regard to this clonotype: A far larger clone is off by one base, so a read error is likely. The chain combines TRBV6-1 with TRBJ2-1, with D uncertain. The CDR3 spans 12 residues. Trimming removed 3 bases at V and 10 bases at J, with 10 bases between. CDR1 and CDR2 (germline): MNHNS, SASEGT. This CDR3 reads CASSDPSYEQFF. Written as DNA, the CDR3 is TGTGCCAGCAGTGACCCCTCCTACGAGCAGTTCTTC.

This clonotype has ten or more counts. This chain links TRBV18 with TRBJ2-5, with 9 bases matching TRBD1. The CDR3 is 15 residues long. Germline CDR1 reads KGHSH; CDR2 reads LQKENI. J lost 7 bases, V lost 2 bases, and 8 bases had no gene match. This CDR3 is CASSPGTGMSVTQYF. In nucleotides, the CDR3 is TGTGCCAGCTCACCAGGGACAGGGATGTCGGTGACCCAGTACTTC.

The chain couples TRBV29-1 to TRBJ1-1, with TRBD1 matching over 8 bases. The V and J ends lost 7 bases and 3 bases, in that order; junction bases with no gene match: 7. Germline V CDR1 and CDR2: SQVTM, ANQGSEA. CDR3 length: 13 amino acids. CDR3 region: CSGRRGLDTEAFF. The CDR3 bases are TGCAGCGGTCGCAGGGGGCTGGACACTGAAGCTTTCTTT.